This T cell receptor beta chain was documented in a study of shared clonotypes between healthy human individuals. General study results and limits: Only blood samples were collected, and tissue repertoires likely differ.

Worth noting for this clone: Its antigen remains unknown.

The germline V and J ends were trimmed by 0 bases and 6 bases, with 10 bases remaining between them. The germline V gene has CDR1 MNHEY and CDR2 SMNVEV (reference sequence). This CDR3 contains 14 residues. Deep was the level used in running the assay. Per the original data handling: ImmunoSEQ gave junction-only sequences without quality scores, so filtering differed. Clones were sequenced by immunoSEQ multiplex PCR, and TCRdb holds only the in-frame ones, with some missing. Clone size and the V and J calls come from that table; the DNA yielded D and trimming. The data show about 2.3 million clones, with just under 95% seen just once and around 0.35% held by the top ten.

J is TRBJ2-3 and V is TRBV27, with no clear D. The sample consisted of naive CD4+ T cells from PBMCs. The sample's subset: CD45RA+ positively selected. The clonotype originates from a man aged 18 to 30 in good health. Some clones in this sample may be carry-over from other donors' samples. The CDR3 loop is CASSLSPPLDTQYF. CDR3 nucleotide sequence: TGTGCCAGCAGTTTATCTCCCCCGCTGGATACGCAGTATTTT.